The 21 T cell receptor beta chains reported below all come from one sample, sequenced in a study of OX40 agonist ivuxolimab in advanced cancers. TCRdb keeps only in-frame clones here, not all; method: immunoSEQ multiplex PCR. The sample includes approximately 60,000 clones, around 83% of them seen just once. The sequencing used CD4+ or CD8+ T cells sorted from blood, collected in a trial of the OX40 agonist ivuxolimab. Every receptor here comes from an adult with an advanced solid tumor such as melanoma, head and neck, liver or kidney cancer.

The chain carries TRBV19 and TRBJ2-7, with D unclear. Trimming stripped 3 bases from V and 7 bases from J, with 16 bases between. This CDR3 has 14 amino acids. CDR1 is LNHDA and CDR2 is SQIVND in the germline V gene (reference sequence). The CDR3 DNA reads TGTGCCAGTAGTATCGCAGACCCTATGGAGGAGCAGTACTTC. Its protein is CASSIADPMEEQYF.

This clone occurred a few times. The chain has TRBV7-7 and TRBJ2-7; 7 nucleotides match TRBD2. Germline V gives CDR1 SSHAT, CDR2 FNYEAQ (reference sequence). Losses at the gene ends were 0 bases for V and 4 bases for J; bases not matched to a gene: 6. This CDR3 region has 15 residues. This CDR3 is CASSLATGREYEQYF. The CDR3 coding sequence is TGTGCCAGCAGCTTAGCGACGGGGCGGGAGTACGAGCAGTACTTC.

The chain links TRBV10-3 to TRBJ2-3; TRBD2 aligns across 13 bases. Germline CDR1 reads ENHRY; CDR2 reads SYGVKD. The V segment lost 2 bases and the J segment 2 bases; nucleotides outside the gene matches: 1. The CDR3 is made up of 16 amino acids. CDR3: CAISEGLAGATDTQYF. Written as DNA, the CDR3 is TGTGCCATCAGTGAGGGACTAGCGGGGGCCACAGATACGCAGTATTTT.

The chain combines TRBV11-2 with TRBJ2-7; unclear D gene. This CDR3 region has 14 residues. Germline CDR1 and CDR2: SGHAT and FQNNGV. V was cut by 0 bases and J by 4 bases, with 10 bases left in between. CDR3 protein: CASSLDVNRYEQYF. The CDR3 nucleotides are TGTGCCAGCAGCTTAGATGTCAACAGATACGAGCAGTACTTC.

This chain links TRBV14 with TRBJ2-2; D assignment may be TRBD1 or TRBD2 (5 bases each). The germline CDR1 and CDR2 sequences are SGHDN and FVKESK. The CDR3 is 16 amino acids. The V and J ends lost 2 bases and 8 bases respectively, with 18 bases between them. In nucleotides, the CDR3 is TGTGCCAGCAGCCAAAGGCCGGTCGGGGCATCGGGGGAGCTGTTTTTT. The encoded protein is CASSQRPVGASGELFF.

In this sample, this clone turned up a few times. The genes are TRBV19 and TRBJ2-5; D ambiguous. This CDR3 has 11 amino acids. The germline V and J ends were trimmed by 4 bases and 3 bases, with 3 bases remaining between them. CDR1 LNHDA and CDR2 SQIVND come from the germline V gene (reference sequence). CDR3 coding DNA: TGTGCCAGTAGTAAGAAAGAGACCCAGTACTTC. It translates to CASSKKETQYF.

This rearrangement joins TRBV7-6 to TRBJ1-5, with TRBD1 matching 7 bases. V lost 5 bases to trimming and J lost 0 bases; unmatched junction nucleotides: 4. The length of the CDR3 is 15 residues. Germline V gene lookup returns CDR1 SGHVS and CDR2 FNYEAQ. The CDR3 region has the DNA TGTGCCAGCAGCCGGACAGGAGATAGCAATCAGCCCCAGCATTTT. It codes for CASSRTGDSNQPQHF.

CDR3 amino acids: CASSLDPDTARYGYTF. CDR3 nucleotide sequence: TGCGCCAGCAGCTTGGATCCTGACACCGCTAGATATGGCTACACCTTC. This chain uses TRBV5-1 with TRBJ1-2; no clear D gene. This CDR3 is 16 amino acids long. Trimming shortened V by 0 bases and J by 5 bases, and 17 bases separated the two germline ends. CDR1 and CDR2 from the germline V gene are SGHRS and YFSETQ.

This clone was seen just once. V and J are TRBV7-9 and TRBJ2-1; 7 bases are shared with TRBD1. This CDR3 has 16 residues. Germline trimming cut 2 bases from V and 1 base from J; bases unmatched to any gene: 5. Germline CDR1 SEHNR, CDR2 FQNEAQ (reference sequence). The CDR3, as DNA: TGTGCCAGCAGCTTATGGGGACAGAGGTCCTACAATGAGCAGTTCTTC. Translating gives CASSLWGQRSYNEQFF.

The V call is TRBV20-1, the J call TRBJ2-5; TRBD1 is a possible D gene (5 bases). Germline loops: CDR1 DFQATT, CDR2 SNEGSKA (reference sequence). The CDR3 contains 11 residues. V shed 6 bases and J shed 4 bases, with 9 bases lying between them. CDR3 amino acids: CSARQTETQYF. DNA for the CDR3: TGCAGTGCAAGACAGACAGAGACCCAGTACTTC.

The genes are TRBV5-5 and TRBJ2-1; D perhaps matches TRBD2 (5 bases). Germline CDR1 and CDR2: SGHKS and YYEKEE (reference sequence). The CDR3 runs to 14 residues. Trimming left V 4 bases short and J 3 bases short, with 11 bases between. The CDR3 sequence is CASSGSIYYNEQFF. The CDR3, as DNA: TGTGCCAGCAGCGGGAGCATATACTACAATGAGCAGTTCTTC.

The chain joins TRBV2 to TRBJ1-5; D possibly corresponds to TRBD1 (6 bases). Germline V gene lookup returns CDR1 SNHLY and CDR2 FYNNEI. The CDR3 loop spans 14 amino acids. V was pared by 3 bases and J by 5 bases, with 11 bases between. The CDR3 DNA follows: TGTGCCAGCAGTGACCGGACAGCTGATCAGCCCCAGCATTTT. Translation gives CASSDRTADQPQHF.

The V and J genes are TRBV6-1 and TRBJ1-3, with 8 bases that match TRBD1. There are 15 residues in the CDR3. Per the germline V gene, CDR1 is MNHNS and CDR2 is SASEGT. The trim removed 6 bases at V and 0 bases at J, leaving 4 bases unmatched. CDR3 in amino acids: CASSLTGDSGNTIYF. CDR3 nucleotides: TGTGCCAGCAGCCTGACAGGGGACTCTGGAAACACCATATATTTT.

This clone occurred a few times. Other DNA sequences from this sample encode an identical CDR3 as well. The chain carries TRBV6-4 and TRBJ1-1; 7 bases line up with TRBD1. The junction had 4 bases not matched to a gene; V was cut back by 6 bases and J by 0 bases. The CDR3 is 14 residues long. CDR1 is MRHNA and CDR2 is SNTAGT in the germline V gene. The CDR3 DNA reads TGTGCCAGCAGGAGGACAGGCATGAACACTGAAGCTTTCTTT. Residues: CASRRTGMNTEAFF.

The chain is built from TRBV7-6 and TRBJ2-1, with D possibly being TRBD2 (7 bases). Deletions cut 7 bases from V and 4 bases from J, with 14 bases between. This CDR3 spans 14 amino acids. Looked up from germline, CDR1 is SGHVS and CDR2 is FNYEAQ. In DNA form, the CDR3 reads TGTGCCAGCACTGGGGGAGGGGGTTACAATGAGCAGTTCTTC. It codes for CASTGGGGYNEQFF.

This chain uses TRBV2 with TRBJ2-1; perhaps TRBD1 as D (5 bases). V shed 4 bases and J shed 0 bases, with 7 bases lying between them. CDR3 length equals 14 residues. Germline V gene sequence: CDR1 SNHLY, CDR2 FYNNEI. The CDR3 protein is CASSVQGSYNEQFF. Here the CDR3 DNA reads TGTGCCAGCAGTGTGCAGGGCTCCTACAATGAGCAGTTCTTC.

The chain links TRBV7-9 to TRBJ1-3; D unresolved. This CDR3 has 14 amino acids. Trimming shortened V by 5 bases and J by 5 bases, and 13 bases separated the two germline ends. Germline loops: CDR1 SEHNR, CDR2 FQNEAQ (reference sequence). This CDR3 reads CASSAQRARNTIYF. The DNA for the CDR3 is TGTGCCAGCAGCGCACAGAGAGCCCGAAACACCATATATTTT. The complete variable domain, with remaining parts taken from reference TRBV7-9 and TRBJ1-3, reads DTGVSQNPRHKITKRGQNVTFRCDPISEHNRLYWYRQTLGQGPEFLTYFQNEAQLEKSRLLSDRFSAERPKGSFSTLEIQRTEQGDSAMYLCASSAQRARNTIYFGEGSWLTVV.

The V and J genes are TRBV20-1 and TRBJ1-1; D ambiguous. The CDR3 is made up of 11 amino acids. V was pared by 1 base and J by 5 bases, with 5 bases between. Germline values: CDR1 DFQATT, CDR2 SNEGSKA (reference sequence). The CDR3 DNA sequence: TGCAGTGCTAGAGGCCGGACTGAAGCTTTCTTT. It codes for CSARGRTEAFF.

V usage is TRBV7-9 and J usage is TRBJ2-3; 13 nucleotides agree with TRBD2. The CDR3 sequence is 16 residues long. Unmatched junction bases numbered 7, after V lost 4 bases and J lost 6 bases. The germline V gene encodes CDR1 SEHNR and CDR2 FQNEAQ (reference sequence). CDR3 nucleotides: TGTGCCAGCAGCTCGGGACTAGCGGGAAACCGGGATACGCAGTATTTT. Its protein product is CASSSGLAGNRDTQYF.

The chain is built from TRBV5-4 and TRBJ2-7; D is perhaps TRBD2 (6 bases). Trimming took 2 bases from V and 6 from J, leaving 18 bases between them. The CDR3 has 15 amino acids. Germline loops: CDR1 SGHNT, CDR2 YYREEE (reference sequence). The CDR3 DNA is TGTGCCAGCAGCTTAACAACGGGACTCGGCAGCGAGCAGTACTTC. It yields the protein CASSLTTGLGSEQYF.

The J gene is TRBJ2-2, the V gene TRBV27; tentative D call: TRBD1 (5 bases). CDR3 length: 14 residues. Germline V CDR1 and CDR2: MNHEY, SMNVEV (reference sequence). Trimming stripped 3 bases from V and 7 bases from J, with 12 bases between. CDR3 loop: CASSFDSRDGELFF. CDR3 coding DNA: TGTGCCAGCAGTTTCGACAGTAGAGACGGGGAGCTGTTTTTT.